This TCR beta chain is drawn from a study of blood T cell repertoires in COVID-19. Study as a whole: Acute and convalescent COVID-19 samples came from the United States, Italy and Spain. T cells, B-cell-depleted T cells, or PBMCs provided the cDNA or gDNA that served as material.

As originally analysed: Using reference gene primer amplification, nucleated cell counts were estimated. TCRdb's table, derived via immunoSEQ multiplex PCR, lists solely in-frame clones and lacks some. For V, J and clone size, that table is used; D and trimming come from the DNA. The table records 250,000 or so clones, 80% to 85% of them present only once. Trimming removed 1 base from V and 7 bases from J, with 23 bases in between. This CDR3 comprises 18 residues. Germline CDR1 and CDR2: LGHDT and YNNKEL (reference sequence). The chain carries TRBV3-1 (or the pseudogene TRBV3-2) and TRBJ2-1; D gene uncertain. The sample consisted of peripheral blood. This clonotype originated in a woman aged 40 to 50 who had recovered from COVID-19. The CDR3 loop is CASSQGGFEMASRNEQFF. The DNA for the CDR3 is TGTGCCAGCAGCCAAGGAGGTTTTGAGATGGCCTCCCGGAATGAGCAGTTCTTC.